This T cell receptor (beta chain) was observed in a study of T-cell memory formation after mild COVID-19. Notes on the study in general: Whether day 37 second-wave clones are SARS-CoV-2-specific was not confirmed. CD4+ clones that contracted lay mainly in CM and EM; CD8+ ones lay in EMRA. In pre-infection memory, a portion of responding clones appeared, which suggested that cross-reactive memory joined.

TCRalpha and TCRbeta libraries used 5'RACE with constant-segment primers and UMIs. TCRdb used MiXCR to reprocess the 5' RACE reads, holding one entry per CDR3 protein. Of roughly 320,000 distinct CDR3 sequences listed, approximately 27% are singletons. Notes on this clonotype: The antigen is undetermined.

Trimming cost V 8 bases and J 4 bases; bases outside gene matches: 10. There are 15 residues in the CDR3. CDR1 and CDR2 (germline): SGHTA, FQGNSA. This sequence was found in an adult woman who had mild COVID-19 (a few samples of this study predate the infection). Cell type and time point are not known. The material sequenced was PBMCs or a T cell subset sorted from them (not recorded which). The rearrangement joins TRBV7-2 to TRBJ2-3, with 9 nucleotides matching TRBD2. CDR3 amino acids: CASAGAGGGADTQYF. For the CDR3, the DNA is TGTGCCAGCGCGGGAGCGGGAGGAGGGGCAGATACGCAGTATTTT.